This T cell receptor beta chain was documented in a study of monozygotic twins with inflammatory bowel disease. General study points: No one strong IBD-associated signal or clonotype was supported.

Reanalyzing the 5' RACE reads, TCRdb keeps one entry per CDR3 protein, without DNA. With over 200,000 distinct CDR3 sequences in the sample, the ten largest clones hold roughly 1.7%. The CDR3 sequence is 15 residues long. CDR1 and CDR2 from the germline V gene are SGDLS and YYNGEE. On this clonotype itself: The antigen is undetermined.

This chain links TRBV9 with TRBJ2-5; the TCRdb D gene call, TRBD1, has no DNA to confirm it. Sequencing was done on a sample of blood. The TCR sequence derives from a human donor with ulcerative colitis or Crohn's disease, or a healthy co-twin of an affected twin (not recorded which). CDR3 region: CASSAPLSYQETQYF.